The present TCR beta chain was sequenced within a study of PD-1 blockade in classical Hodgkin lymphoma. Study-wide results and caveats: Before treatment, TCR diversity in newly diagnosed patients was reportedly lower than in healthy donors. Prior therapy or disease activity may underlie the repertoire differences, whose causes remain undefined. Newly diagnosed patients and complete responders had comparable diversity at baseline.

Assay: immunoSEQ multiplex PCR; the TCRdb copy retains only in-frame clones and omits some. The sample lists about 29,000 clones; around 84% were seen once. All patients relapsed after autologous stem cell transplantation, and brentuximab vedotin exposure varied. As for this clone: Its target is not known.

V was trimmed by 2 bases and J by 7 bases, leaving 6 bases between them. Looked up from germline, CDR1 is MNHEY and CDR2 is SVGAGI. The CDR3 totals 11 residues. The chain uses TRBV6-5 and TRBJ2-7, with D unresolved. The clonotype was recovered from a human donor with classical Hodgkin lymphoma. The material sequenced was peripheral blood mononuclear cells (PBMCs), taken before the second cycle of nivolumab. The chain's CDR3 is CASSYRTEQYF. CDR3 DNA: TGTGCCAGCAGTTACAGAACAGAGCAGTACTTC.